A selection of T cell receptor beta chains follows, all from one sample in a study of T cell responses to AZD1222 COVID-19 vaccine. TCRdb keeps only in-frame clones here, not all; method: immunoSEQ multiplex PCR. This sample has more than 100,000 clones; roughly 90% occur once, and the top ten carry approximately 1.5%. This specimen consisted of peripheral blood, obtained on day 0 of AZD1222 vaccination. Every receptor here comes from an adult in good health. CDR3s include the opening cysteine and the closing phenylalanine or tryptophan. The D gene is left open where the match is weak. Some rows have no size entry. The others give once, few or many, or a class for an expanded clone.

j_call | clone_size | d_call | v_call | cdr3_aa | cdr3_nt
TRBJ1-5 | - | - | TRBV6-1 | CASSEVPPNQPQHF | TGTGCCAGCAGTGAAGTCCCTCCAAATCAGCCCCAGCATTTT
TRBJ2-6 | - | TRBD1 | TRBV3-1/TRBV3-2 | CASSPRRTGASGANVLTF | TGTGCCAGCAGCCCCAGAAGGACAGGGGCCTCTGGGGCCAACGTCCTGACTTTC
TRBJ2-7 | - | - | TRBV7-9 | CASRDEAEQYF | TGTGCCAGCAGGGATGAGGCGGAGCAGTACTTC
TRBJ1-3 | - | - | TRBV4-1 | CASSQDWYRAAGNTIYF | TGCGCCAGCAGCCAAGATTGGTACCGGGCGGCTGGAAACACCATATATTTT
TRBJ1-2 | - | - | TRBV7-8 | CASSGRDSANYGYTF | TGTGCCAGCAGCGGTCGGGACTCCGCTAACTATGGCTACACCTTC
TRBJ2-1 | - | - | TRBV14 | CASSQGLTVSKTNNEQFF | TGTGCCAGCAGCCAAGGTCTGACCGTTTCCAAAACTAACAATGAGCAGTTCTTC
TRBJ1-3 | - | - | TRBV5-5 | CASSLGEAASGNTIYF | TGTGCCAGCAGCCTTGGGGAGGCGGCCTCTGGAAACACCATATATTTT
TRBJ1-4 | - | TRBD1 | TRBV5-5 | CASSSLPQGATNEKLFF | TGTGCCAGCAGCTCCCTCCCCCAGGGGGCAACTAATGAAAAACTGTTTTTT
TRBJ1-1 | - | TRBD1 | TRBV9 | CASSVEWTGKAGAFF | TGTGCCAGCAGCGTAGAGTGGACAGGGAAGGCCGGAGCTTTCTTT
TRBJ1-1 | - | - | TRBV11-3 | CASSTGLAGNTEAFF | TGTGCCAGCAGCACCGGACTAGCGGGGAACACTGAAGCTTTCTTT
TRBJ1-1 | - | - | TRBV14 | CASSPGRTRGNTEAFF | TGTGCCAGCAGCCCCGGGCGGACCCGGGGGAACACTGAAGCTTTCTTT
TRBJ2-7 | once | - | TRBV7-3 | CASSLRLGKGYEQYF | TGTGCCAGCAGCTTAAGGCTAGGGAAAGGCTACGAGCAGTACTTC
TRBJ1-1 | - | TRBD1 | TRBV7-9 | CASSFYRGNQDTEAFF | TGTGCCAGCAGCTTCTACAGGGGCAATCAAGACACTGAAGCTTTCTTT
TRBJ2-7 | - | TRBD1 | TRBV5-1 | CASSSQGVLLEQYF | TGCGCCAGCAGCTCCCAGGGGGTCCTTCTCGAGCAGTACTTC
TRBJ2-7 | - | TRBD1 | TRBV5-6 | CASSLTGQGLAYEQYF | TGTGCCAGCAGCTTGACCGGACAGGGTTTAGCCTACGAGCAGTACTTC
TRBJ1-5 | - | - | TRBV19 | CASSTPGGRGNQPQHF | TGTGCCAGTAGTACCCCGGGAGGGCGAGGGAATCAGCCCCAGCATTTT
TRBJ2-3 | - | TRBD2 | TRBV9 | CASSPWGRGGTDTQYF | TGTGCCAGCAGCCCGTGGGGACGGGGGGGCACAGATACGCAGTATTTT
TRBJ2-1 | - | - | TRBV6-4 | CASSEVFVALNEQFF | TGTGCCAGCAGTGAGGTGTTCGTGGCTCTAAATGAGCAGTTCTTC
TRBJ2-1 | few | TRBD2 | TRBV4-1 | CASSQDLALAGGVEQFF | TGCGCCAGCAGCCAAGATTTAGCACTAGCGGGGGGGGTTGAGCAGTTCTTC
TRBJ1-5 | - | - | TRBV28 | CASRSPTGRNQPQHF | TGTGCCAGCAGATCGCCTACAGGCCGCAATCAGCCCCAGCATTTT
TRBJ1-1 | - | - | TRBV29-1 | CSVEGLFDTEAFF | TGCAGCGTCGAGGGGCTGTTTGACACTGAAGCTTTCTTT
TRBJ2-7 | - | TRBD1 | TRBV28 | CASSSGQTYEQYF | TGTGCCAGCAGTTCGGGACAGACCTACGAGCAGTACTTC
TRBJ2-7 | - | - | TRBV30 | CAWTTGSPVSYEQYF | TGTGCCTGGACGACCGGCAGTCCCGTCTCCTACGAGCAGTACTTC
TRBJ1-3 | - | - | TRBV5-6 | CASSLGGAGNTIYF | TGTGCCAGCAGCTTGGGAGGGGCTGGAAACACCATATATTTT
TRBJ1-4 | - | TRBD1 | TRBV5-1 | CASSIGQGPEKLFF | TGCGCCAGCAGCATCGGACAGGGACCTGAAAAACTGTTTTTT
TRBJ2-1 | - | TRBD2 | TRBV2 | CASSGPGTSGRNEQFF | TGTGCCAGCAGTGGCCCTGGGACTAGCGGACGCAATGAGCAGTTCTTC